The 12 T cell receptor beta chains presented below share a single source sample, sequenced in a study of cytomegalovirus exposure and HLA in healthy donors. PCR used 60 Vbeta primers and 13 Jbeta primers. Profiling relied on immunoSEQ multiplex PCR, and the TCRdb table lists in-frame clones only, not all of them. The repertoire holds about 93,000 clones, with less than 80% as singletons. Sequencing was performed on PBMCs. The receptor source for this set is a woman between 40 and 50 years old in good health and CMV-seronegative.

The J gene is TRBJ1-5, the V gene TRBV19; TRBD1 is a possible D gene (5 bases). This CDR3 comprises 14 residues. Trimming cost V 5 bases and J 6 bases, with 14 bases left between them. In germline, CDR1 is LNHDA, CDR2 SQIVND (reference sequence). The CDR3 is CASSLQGASQPQHF. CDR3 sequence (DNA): TGTGCCAGTAGTCTCCAAGGGGCCTCTCAGCCCCAGCATTTT.

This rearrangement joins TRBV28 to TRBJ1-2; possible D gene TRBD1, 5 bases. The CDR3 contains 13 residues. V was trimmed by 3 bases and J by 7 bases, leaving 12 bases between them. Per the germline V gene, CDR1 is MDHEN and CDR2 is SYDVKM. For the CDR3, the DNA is TGTGCCAGCAGTTTCCAAGGGGTACTTGGCTACACCTTC. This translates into CASSFQGVLGYTF.

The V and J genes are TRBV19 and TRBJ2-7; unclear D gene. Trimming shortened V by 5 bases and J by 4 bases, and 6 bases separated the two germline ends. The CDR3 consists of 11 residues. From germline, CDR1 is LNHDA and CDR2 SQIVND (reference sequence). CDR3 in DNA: TGTGCCAGTAGTGCGAATTACGAGCAGTACTTC. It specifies CASSANYEQYF.

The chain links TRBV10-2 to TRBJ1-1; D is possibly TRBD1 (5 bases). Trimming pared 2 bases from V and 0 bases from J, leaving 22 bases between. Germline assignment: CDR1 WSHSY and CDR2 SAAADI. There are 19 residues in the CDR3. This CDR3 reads CASSEPTRQSFNLNTEAFF. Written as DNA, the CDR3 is TGCGCCAGCAGTGAGCCCACCCGACAGAGTTTTAATTTGAACACTGAAGCTTTCTTT.

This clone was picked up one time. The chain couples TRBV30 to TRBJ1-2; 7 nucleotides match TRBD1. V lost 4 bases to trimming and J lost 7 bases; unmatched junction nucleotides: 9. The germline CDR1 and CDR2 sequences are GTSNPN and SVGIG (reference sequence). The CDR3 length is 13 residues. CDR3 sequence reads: CAWTKGQISGYTF. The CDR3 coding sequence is TGTGCCTGGACTAAGGGACAGATCTCTGGCTACACCTTC.

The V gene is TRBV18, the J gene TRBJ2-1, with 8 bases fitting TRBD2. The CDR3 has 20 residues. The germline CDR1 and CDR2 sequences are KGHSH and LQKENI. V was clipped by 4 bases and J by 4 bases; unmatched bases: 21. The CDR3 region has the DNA TGTGCCAGCTCACTTCGGGCCGCAGCGGGGGCAACCATGAAATACAATGAGCAGTTCTTC. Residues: CASSLRAAAGATMKYNEQFF.

CDR3 sequence reads: CASRAPATGMTYEQYF. The CDR3 coding sequence is TGTGCCAGCAGGGCCCCAGCGACGGGAATGACCTACGAGCAGTACTTC. This chain links TRBV27 with TRBJ2-7; perhaps TRBD2 as D (5 bases). This CDR3 region has 16 residues. V lost 6 bases to trimming and J lost 2 bases, with 20 bases between them. Germline CDR1 reads MNHEY; CDR2 reads SMNVEV (reference sequence).

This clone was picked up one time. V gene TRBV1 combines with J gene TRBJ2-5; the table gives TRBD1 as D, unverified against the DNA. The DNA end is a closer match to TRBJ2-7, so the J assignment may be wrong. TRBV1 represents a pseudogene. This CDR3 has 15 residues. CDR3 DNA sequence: TGCACCAGCAGCCAAGGACAGGGGGACACCTACGAGCAGTACTTC. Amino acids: CTSSQGQGDTYEQYF.

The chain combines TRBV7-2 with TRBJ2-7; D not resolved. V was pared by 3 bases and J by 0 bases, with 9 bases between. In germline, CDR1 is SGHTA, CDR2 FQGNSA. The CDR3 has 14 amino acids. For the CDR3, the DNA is TGTGCCAGCAGCTTTGGCGGTACCTCCTACGAGCAGTACTTC. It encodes CASSFGGTSYEQYF.

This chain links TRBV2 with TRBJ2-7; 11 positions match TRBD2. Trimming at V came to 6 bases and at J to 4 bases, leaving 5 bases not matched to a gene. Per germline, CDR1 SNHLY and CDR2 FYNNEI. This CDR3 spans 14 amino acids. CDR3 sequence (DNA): TGTGCCAGCAGGAATCTAGCGGGAGGTTACGAGCAGTACTTC. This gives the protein CASRNLAGGYEQYF. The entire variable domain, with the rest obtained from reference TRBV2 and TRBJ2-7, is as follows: EPEVTQTPSHQVTQMGQEVILRCVPISNHLYFYWYRQILGQKVEFLVSFYNNEISEKSEIFDDQFSVERPDGSNFTLKIRSTKLEDSAMYFCASRNLAGGYEQYFGPGTRLTVT.

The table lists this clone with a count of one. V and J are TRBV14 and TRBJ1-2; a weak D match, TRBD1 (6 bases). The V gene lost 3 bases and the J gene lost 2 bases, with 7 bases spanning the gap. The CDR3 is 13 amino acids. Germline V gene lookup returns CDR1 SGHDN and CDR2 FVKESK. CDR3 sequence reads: CASSHGQNYGYTF. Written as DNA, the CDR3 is TGTGCCAGCAGCCATGGACAGAACTATGGCTACACCTTC.

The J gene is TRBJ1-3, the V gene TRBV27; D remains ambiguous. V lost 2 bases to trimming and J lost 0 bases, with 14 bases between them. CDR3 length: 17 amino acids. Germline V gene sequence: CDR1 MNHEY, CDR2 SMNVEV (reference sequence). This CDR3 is CASSLRAFGGSGNTIYF. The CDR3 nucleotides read TGTGCCAGCAGTTTACGGGCCTTCGGAGGCTCTGGAAACACCATATATTTT.